Following are 14 T cell receptor beta chains from one sample sequenced in a study of control samples from healthy donors and cancer patients. Clones were sequenced by immunoSEQ multiplex PCR, and TCRdb holds only the in-frame ones, with some missing. The profile shows 90,000 to 100,000 clones, 79% of them singletons. Sequenced material: blood. The receptors derive from a woman in her twenties or thirties in good health.

This clone was observed once. This chain joins TRBV19 and TRBJ2-3, with 14 bases fitting TRBD2. CDR3 length equals 18 residues. The junction had 8 bases not matched to a gene; V was cut back by 5 bases and J by 1 base. The germline gives CDR1 LNHDA, CDR2 SQIVND (reference sequence). CDR3 in DNA: TGTGCCAGTAGTGGTCGACTAGCGGGGGGGCGAGGCACAGATACGCAGTATTTT. Translation gives CASSGRLAGGRGTDTQYF.

The V and J genes are TRBV5-1 and TRBJ1-2; D is unclear. Germline values: CDR1 SGHRS, CDR2 YFSETQ. The CDR3 length is 13 residues. V was trimmed by 0 bases and J by 5 bases, leaving 8 bases between them. The CDR3 reads CASSLGAAYGYTF. CDR3 DNA sequence: TGCGCCAGCAGCTTGGGGGCAGCGTATGGCTACACCTTC.

The genes are TRBV13 and TRBJ2-1; 8 nucleotides agree with TRBD1. Trimming at V came to 6 bases and at J to 0 bases, leaving 7 bases not matched to a gene. The length of the CDR3 is 16 residues. The germline V gene has CDR1 PRHDT and CDR2 FYEKMQ (reference sequence). The CDR3 spells CASSHRQGSSYNEQFF. The CDR3, as DNA: TGTGCCAGCAGTCACCGACAGGGGAGCTCCTACAATGAGCAGTTCTTC.

The J gene is TRBJ2-3, the V gene TRBV19; maybe TRBD2 (7 bases). V was shortened by 9 bases and J by 0 bases, with 16 bases between the two germline ends. CDR1 and CDR2 (germline): LNHDA, SQIVND (reference sequence). This CDR3 is 15 amino acids long. CDR3 region: CASRGRGLSTDTQYF. CDR3 bases: TGTGCCAGCCGGGGGCGGGGGTTAAGCACAGATACGCAGTATTTT.

The chain uses TRBV19 and TRBJ1-5; the D gene is possibly TRBD1 (5 bases). The CDR3 runs to 15 residues. Trimming removed 1 base from V and 2 bases from J, with 9 bases in between. From germline, CDR1 is LNHDA and CDR2 SQIVND (reference sequence). The CDR3 is CASSIVMGGNQPQHF. The CDR3 DNA follows: TGTGCCAGTAGTATAGTTATGGGGGGCAATCAGCCCCAGCATTTT.

For this clone: Compared with germline, one end of the junction differs, possibly owing to a read error. The V call is TRBV7-7, the J call TRBJ2-1, with 9 positions matching TRBD2. The germline V gene encodes CDR1 SSHAT and CDR2 FNYEAQ (reference sequence). The length of the CDR3 is 15 residues. The CDR3 DNA sequence: TGTGCTAGCAGCCCGAGCGGGGGGCTCTACAATGAGCAGTTCTTC. This codes for CASSPSGGLYNEQFF. Together with reference TRBV7-7 and TRBJ2-1, the CDR3 gives the full variable domain: GAGVSQSPRYKVTKRGQDVTLRCDPISSHATLYWYQQALGQGPEFLTYFNYEAQPDKSGLPSDRFSAERPEGSISTLTIQRTEQRDSAMYRCASSPSGGLYNEQFFGPGTRLTVL.

The chain couples TRBV5-1 to TRBJ1-6; no definite D call. Germline CDR1 reads SGHRS; CDR2 reads YFSETQ. V lost 0 bases and J 7 bases, leaving 5 bases between the germline ends. The CDR3 extends over 13 amino acids. CDR3 in DNA: TGCGCCAGCAGCTTGGATCTCAATTCACCCCTCCACTTT. Translated, it gives CASSLDLNSPLHF.

The gene calls are TRBV4-3 and TRBJ1-1, with D hard to call. Germline-derived CDR1 and CDR2 are LGHNA and YSLEER. Trimming shortened V by 0 bases and J by 1 base, and 3 bases separated the two germline ends. The length of the CDR3 is 13 residues. The CDR3 sequence: CASSQDPNTEAFF. The DNA of the CDR3 is TGCGCCAGCAGCCAAGATCCGAACACTGAAGCTTTCTTT.

With respect to this clone: At one end the junction does not follow the germline gene, possibly because of a read error. The chain couples TRBV7-7 to TRBJ2-5; 11 positions match TRBD2. Germline CDR1 SSHAT, CDR2 FNYEAQ (reference sequence). This CDR3 has 15 residues. CDR3 sequence (DNA): TGTGCTAGCAGCTTCACTAGCGGGGGACGGGAGACCCAGTACTTC. Protein sequence: CASSFTSGGRETQYF.

V usage is TRBV6-1 and J usage is TRBJ2-1, with 8 bases fitting TRBD1. V lost 3 bases to trimming and J lost 7 bases; unmatched junction nucleotides: 20. CDR3 length: 19 amino acids. Germline V CDR1 and CDR2: MNHNS, SASEGT. In nucleotides, the CDR3 is TGTGCCAGCAGTGATCGGGACAGGAAAACCCTCGGGGGCCCGAATGAGCAGTTCTTC. Amino acid sequence: CASSDRDRKTLGGPNEQFF.

The chain links TRBV29-1 to TRBJ1-1; D might be TRBD1 (5 bases). Germline V gene sequence: CDR1 SQVTM, CDR2 ANQGSEA. The V gene lost 3 bases and the J gene lost 3 bases, with 14 bases spanning the gap. This CDR3 comprises 14 residues. DNA for the CDR3: TGCAGCGTTGAGGAAAGCAGGGTTTACACTGAAGCTTTCTTT. This encodes CSVEESRVYTEAFF.

J is TRBJ1-2 and V is TRBV14; 10 positions match TRBD1. The V segment lost 6 bases and the J segment 8 bases; nucleotides outside the gene matches: 12. The CDR3 has 15 amino acids. CDR1 and CDR2 from the germline V gene are SGHDN and FVKESK. CDR3: CASSRVRQGAGGYTF. CDR3 nucleotides: TGTGCCAGCAGTCGAGTCCGACAGGGGGCGGGAGGCTACACCTTC.

The chain is built from TRBV30 and TRBJ2-7; D is tentatively TRBD1 or TRBD2 (5 bases each). Trimming stripped 3 bases from V and 0 bases from J, with 18 bases between. Germline loops: CDR1 GTSNPN, CDR2 SVGIG (reference sequence). The CDR3 loop spans 16 amino acids. The CDR3 DNA sequence: TGTGCCTGGAGCGGTCCGGGACGGACCTACTCCTACGAGCAGTACTTC. Translation: CAWSGPGRTYSYEQYF.

The gene calls are TRBV10-1 and TRBJ2-1, with 9 bases identical to TRBD2. V lost 2 bases and J lost 7; bases outside the gene matches: 0. The CDR3 runs to 13 residues. CDR1 is WNHNN and CDR2 is SYGVQD in the germline V gene (reference sequence). The CDR3 nucleotides are TGCGCCAGCAGTGAGGGACTAGCGAATGAGCAGTTCTTC. Protein: CASSEGLANEQFF.